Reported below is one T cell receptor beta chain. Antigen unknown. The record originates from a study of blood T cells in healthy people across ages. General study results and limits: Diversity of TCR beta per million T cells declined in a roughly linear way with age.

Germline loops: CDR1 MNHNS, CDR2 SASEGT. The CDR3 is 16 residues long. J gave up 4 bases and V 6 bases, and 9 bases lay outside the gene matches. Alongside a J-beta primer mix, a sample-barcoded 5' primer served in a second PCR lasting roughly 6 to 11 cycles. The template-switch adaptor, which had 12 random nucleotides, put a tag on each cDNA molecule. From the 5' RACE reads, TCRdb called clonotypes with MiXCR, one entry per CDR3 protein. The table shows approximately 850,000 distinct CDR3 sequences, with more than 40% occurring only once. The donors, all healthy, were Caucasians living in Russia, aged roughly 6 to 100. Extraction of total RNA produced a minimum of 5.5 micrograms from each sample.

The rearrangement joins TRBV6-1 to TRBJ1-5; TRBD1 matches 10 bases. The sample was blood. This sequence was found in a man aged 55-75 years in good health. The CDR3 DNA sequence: TGTGCCAGCAGGGGTCGGACAGGGGGGTATAATCAGCCCCAGCATTTT. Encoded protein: CASRGRTGGYNQPQHF.